The entry below gives a single TCR beta chain sequence along with its context. Both 60 Vbeta primers and 13 Jbeta primers went into the PCR. TCRdb's table, derived via immunoSEQ multiplex PCR, lists solely in-frame clones and lacks some. The sample contains 100,000 to 150,000 clones, around four fifths of which appear only once. This entry is derived from a study of cytomegalovirus exposure and HLA in healthy donors. Germline CDR1 and CDR2: SGHAT and FQNNGV. The CDR3 extends over 14 amino acids. Unmatched junction bases numbered 6, after V lost 4 bases and J lost 7 bases. The gene calls are TRBV11-2 and TRBJ1-4; 7 nucleotides line up with TRBD1. The material sequenced was PBMCs. This TCR came from a man younger than 45 in good health and CMV-seronegative. CDR3 protein: CASSSDRVSEKLFF. The CDR3 DNA reads as TGTGCCAGCAGCTCCGACAGGGTTAGTGAAAAACTGTTTTTT.